What follows is one T cell receptor (beta chain) and its context. The junction shows a germline mismatch at one end, possibly a read error. The entry originates in a study of blood T cell repertoires in COVID-19. From germline, CDR1 is MNHEY and CDR2 SVGAGI. The CDR3 is 13 amino acids. Repertoires were generated with immunoSEQ multiplex PCR, while TCRdb's copy carries only in-frame clones and drops some. This sample has 65,000 to 95,000 clones, with roughly 88% found just once. The receptor's source is a woman in her forties or fifties with acute or convalescent COVID-19. Sequenced input: peripheral blood. This chain connects TRBV6-5 to TRBJ1-1; 8 nucleotides line up with TRBD1. As DNA, the CDR3 is TGTGTCAGCAGTTACTCCGGGACAGGTGAAGCTTTCTTT. Encoded protein: CVSSYSGTGEAFF.